A selection of T cell receptor beta chains follows, all from one sample in a study of blood T cell repertoires in COVID-19. TCRdb's table, derived via immunoSEQ multiplex PCR, lists solely in-frame clones and lacks some. The data hold approximately 360,000 clones, with over 75% observed a single time. Sequenced material: PBMCs or T cells enriched from blood (not recorded which). The origin of the receptors is a man aged 35 to 55 in a cohort exposed to, infected with or recovered from COVID-19 (not recorded which). Both conserved end residues are part of each CDR3. D genes are given only for firm matches. Some rows have no size entry. The others give once, few or many, or a class for an expanded clone.

V	J	D	size	DNA	CDR3
TRBV30	TRBJ1-3	-	-	TGTGCCTCCACGGGATCAGTCTCTGGAAACACCATATATTTT	CASTGSVSGNTIYF
TRBV12-5	TRBJ1-3	TRBD1	-	TGTGCTAGTGGTTTGGTACGAGCAGGGGGAGGAAACACCATATATTTT	CASGLVRAGGGNTIYF
TRBV29-1	TRBJ1-1	-	-	TGCAGCGTTGATTATTGGGGCGTTGGGACTGAAGCTTTCTTT	CSVDYWGVGTEAFF
TRBV6-5	TRBJ2-7	TRBD1	-	TGTGCCAGCAGCCCCCACGGACAGGGGACCTACGAGCAGTACTTC	CASSPHGQGTYEQYF
TRBV29-1	TRBJ1-2	-	-	TGCAGCGTTGAACGGTCGACGCCGGGTTCCCAGGGCTACACCTTC	CSVERSTPGSQGYTF
TRBV28	TRBJ2-7	TRBD1	-	TGTGCCAGCACCCTTCGAAGGGACAGGAACTACGAGCAGTACTTC	CASTLRRDRNYEQYF
TRBV18	TRBJ2-2	-	-	TGTGCCAGCTCAGTGGACAGGAACACCGGGGAGCTGTTTTTT	CASSVDRNTGELFF
TRBV6-5	TRBJ2-7	-	-	TGTGCCAGCAGTTACTCGATCGGGGGCGAGCAGTACTTC	CASSYSIGGEQYF
TRBV30	TRBJ2-5	TRBD2	-	TGTGCCTGGAGTGTAGCGGGGGGGGAGACCCAGTACTTC	CAWSVAGGETQYF
TRBV7-6	TRBJ1-4	-	-	TGTGCCAGCAGCTTGGGTTTGCAGGGAGGGGAAAAACTGTTTTTT	CASSLGLQGGEKLFF
TRBV27	TRBJ2-5	-	-	TGTGCCAGCAGTTTGTTGCCCCTCGGGACCCAGTACTTC	CASSLLPLGTQYF
TRBV2	TRBJ2-2	-	once	TGTGCCACCAACGAACAGGGCGCCGGGGAGCTGTTTTTT	CATNEQGAGELFF
TRBV5-1	TRBJ1-4	TRBD1	-	TGCGCCAGCAGCATGGGACAGGGTACGAACGAAAAACTGTTTTTT	CASSMGQGTNEKLFF
TRBV19	TRBJ2-2	TRBD1	once	TGTGCCAGTACACCGGACAGGCTCACCGGGGAGCTGTTTTTT	CASTPDRLTGELFF
TRBV10-3	TRBJ1-2	TRBD1	-	TGTGCCATCAGTGAGTCAGGGGGCGTAAATAAGGGCTACACCTTC	CAISESGGVNKGYTF
TRBV29-1	TRBJ2-1	-	few	TGCAGCGTTGAGGCTGCCAACCTCTACAATGAGCAGTTCTTC	CSVEAANLYNEQFF
TRBV30	TRBJ2-5	TRBD2	-	TGTGCCTGGAGTGTAAAATTTAGCGGGAGTATTGAGACCCAGTACTTC	CAWSVKFSGSIETQYF
TRBV20-1	TRBJ1-2	-	-	TGCAGTGCTAGTATAACTAACTATGGCTACACCTTC	CSASITNYGYTF
TRBV28	TRBJ2-2	TRBD1	-	TGTGCCAGCAGTCCGTGGACAGGGAACACCGGGGAGCTGTTTTTT	CASSPWTGNTGELFF
TRBV9	TRBJ2-5	TRBD2	-	TGTGCCAGCAGCCGCGGGAGGAGTGGTGAGACCCAGTACTTC	CASSRGRSGETQYF
TRBV2	TRBJ1-6	-	-	TGTGCCAGCAGCTCACAGGGTTGGAATTCACCCCTCCACTTT	CASSSQGWNSPLHF
TRBV30	TRBJ1-1	-	-	TGTGCCTGGAGGGCGGGAATCGGGACTGAAGCTTTCTTT	CAWRAGIGTEAFF
TRBV4-1	TRBJ2-1	TRBD2	-	TGCGCCAGCAGCCAACCACTAGCGGCCCAGAGGAGCTCCTACAATGAGCAGTTCTTC	CASSQPLAAQRSSYNEQFF
TRBV28	TRBJ1-1	-	-	TGTGCCAGCAGTTTGAGTGCACAAACAAGGAGTGAAGCTTTCTTT	CASSLSAQTRSEAFF
TRBV15	TRBJ2-7	TRBD1	-	TGTGCCACCAGCAGAGAGGCCGGGACAGGGGGCTACGAGCAGTACTTC	CATSREAGTGGYEQYF
TRBV5-1	TRBJ1-1	-	once	TGCGCCAGCAGCTTGGGGGCCAACGAAGTTGAAGCTTTCTTT	CASSLGANEVEAFF
TRBV3-1/TRBV3-2	TRBJ2-5	TRBD2	-	TGTGCCAGCAGTTTTATTCTTAGCGGGAGGTCTCGGGAGACCCAGTACTTC	CASSFILSGRSRETQYF
TRBV11-2	TRBJ2-5	TRBD1	-	TGTGCCAGCAGCTGGTCCGGGACAGGTCGGGAGACCCAGTACTTC	CASSWSGTGRETQYF
TRBV10-1	TRBJ2-3	TRBD2	once	TGCGCCAGCAGTGATCAGAGGGTAGCGGGAGTTTATACGCAGTATTTT	CASSDQRVAGVYTQYF
TRBV28	TRBJ2-3	TRBD2	once	TGTGCCAGCAGTTTATTTCCGGGACTAGCGGGAGGATTGGGGACAGATACGCAGTATTTT	CASSLFPGLAGGLGTDTQYF
TRBV10-3	TRBJ2-7	TRBD1	-	TGTGCCATCAGTGACCGGGACAGAAGCTCCTACGAGCAGTACTTC	CAISDRDRSSYEQYF
TRBV7-9	TRBJ2-7	-	-	TGTGCCAGCAGCTACAGGGTTACGGGAGAGCAGTACTTC	CASSYRVTGEQYF
TRBV18	TRBJ2-7	-	-	TGTGCCAGCTCACCACCTAACGGTGACGAGCAGTACTTC	CASSPPNGDEQYF
TRBV19	TRBJ1-2	-	-	TGTGCCTGCGGGGTAGACGGCTACACCTTC	CACGVDGYTF
TRBV4-2	TRBJ2-4	TRBD2	-	TGTGCCAGCAGCCAAGAGGAGGGTGGGGGGGAAAACATTCAGTACTTC	CASSQEEGGGENIQYF
TRBV18	TRBJ2-5	TRBD1	-	TGTGCCAGCTGGCCGACAGGGTATTCGGAGACCCAGTACTTC	CASWPTGYSETQYF
TRBV3-1/TRBV3-2	TRBJ1-4	TRBD1	-	TGTGCCAGCAGCCCGACAGGGACAGGGCATGAAAAACTGTTTTTT	CASSPTGTGHEKLFF
TRBV6-5	TRBJ1-3	-	-	TGTGCCAGCAGTTACATGGTGGGCGCAAACACCATATATTTT	CASSYMVGANTIYF
TRBV5-8	TRBJ1-2	-	-	TGTGCCAGCAGCTTGGTCACAGGGATGGACTATGGCTACACCTTC	CASSLVTGMDYGYTF
TRBV6-5	TRBJ2-2	TRBD1	-	TGTGCCAGCAGCCTTGGACAGGGAAGCACCGGGGAGCTGTTTTTT	CASSLGQGSTGELFF
TRBV10-3	TRBJ1-6	-	-	TGTGCCATCAGTGAGGGGGCATCCTATAATTCACCCCTCCACTTT	CAISEGASYNSPLHF
TRBV5-5	TRBJ2-7	TRBD2	-	TGTGCCAGCAGCTTGAGGACTAGCGGGAGAATCGAGCAGTACTTC	CASSLRTSGRIEQYF
TRBV7-2	TRBJ2-3	TRBD1	-	TGTGCCAGCAGCTTCGGACAGGCAAACACAGATACGCAGTATTTT	CASSFGQANTDTQYF
TRBV11-3	TRBJ2-2	-	-	TGTGCCAGCAGCTTAGCCGGCGGGACGAACACCGGGGAGCTGTTTTTT	CASSLAGGTNTGELFF
TRBV7-2	TRBJ1-1	-	-	TGTGCCAGCAGCTCACGAAACTTGAACACTGAAGCTTTCTTT	CASSSRNLNTEAFF
TRBV3-1/TRBV3-2	TRBJ1-1	-	-	TGTGCCAGCAGCCAGACTGATAACACTGAAGCTTTCTTT	CASSQTDNTEAFF
TRBV19	TRBJ2-1	TRBD2	-	TGTGCCAGTAGTATTCGGGCTAGCGGGGTTTTTATCGAGCAGTTCTTC	CASSIRASGVFIEQFF
TRBV18	TRBJ2-3	-	-	TGTGCCAGCTCACCTCTCGGACACTCCAACACAGATACGCAGTATTTT	CASSPLGHSNTDTQYF